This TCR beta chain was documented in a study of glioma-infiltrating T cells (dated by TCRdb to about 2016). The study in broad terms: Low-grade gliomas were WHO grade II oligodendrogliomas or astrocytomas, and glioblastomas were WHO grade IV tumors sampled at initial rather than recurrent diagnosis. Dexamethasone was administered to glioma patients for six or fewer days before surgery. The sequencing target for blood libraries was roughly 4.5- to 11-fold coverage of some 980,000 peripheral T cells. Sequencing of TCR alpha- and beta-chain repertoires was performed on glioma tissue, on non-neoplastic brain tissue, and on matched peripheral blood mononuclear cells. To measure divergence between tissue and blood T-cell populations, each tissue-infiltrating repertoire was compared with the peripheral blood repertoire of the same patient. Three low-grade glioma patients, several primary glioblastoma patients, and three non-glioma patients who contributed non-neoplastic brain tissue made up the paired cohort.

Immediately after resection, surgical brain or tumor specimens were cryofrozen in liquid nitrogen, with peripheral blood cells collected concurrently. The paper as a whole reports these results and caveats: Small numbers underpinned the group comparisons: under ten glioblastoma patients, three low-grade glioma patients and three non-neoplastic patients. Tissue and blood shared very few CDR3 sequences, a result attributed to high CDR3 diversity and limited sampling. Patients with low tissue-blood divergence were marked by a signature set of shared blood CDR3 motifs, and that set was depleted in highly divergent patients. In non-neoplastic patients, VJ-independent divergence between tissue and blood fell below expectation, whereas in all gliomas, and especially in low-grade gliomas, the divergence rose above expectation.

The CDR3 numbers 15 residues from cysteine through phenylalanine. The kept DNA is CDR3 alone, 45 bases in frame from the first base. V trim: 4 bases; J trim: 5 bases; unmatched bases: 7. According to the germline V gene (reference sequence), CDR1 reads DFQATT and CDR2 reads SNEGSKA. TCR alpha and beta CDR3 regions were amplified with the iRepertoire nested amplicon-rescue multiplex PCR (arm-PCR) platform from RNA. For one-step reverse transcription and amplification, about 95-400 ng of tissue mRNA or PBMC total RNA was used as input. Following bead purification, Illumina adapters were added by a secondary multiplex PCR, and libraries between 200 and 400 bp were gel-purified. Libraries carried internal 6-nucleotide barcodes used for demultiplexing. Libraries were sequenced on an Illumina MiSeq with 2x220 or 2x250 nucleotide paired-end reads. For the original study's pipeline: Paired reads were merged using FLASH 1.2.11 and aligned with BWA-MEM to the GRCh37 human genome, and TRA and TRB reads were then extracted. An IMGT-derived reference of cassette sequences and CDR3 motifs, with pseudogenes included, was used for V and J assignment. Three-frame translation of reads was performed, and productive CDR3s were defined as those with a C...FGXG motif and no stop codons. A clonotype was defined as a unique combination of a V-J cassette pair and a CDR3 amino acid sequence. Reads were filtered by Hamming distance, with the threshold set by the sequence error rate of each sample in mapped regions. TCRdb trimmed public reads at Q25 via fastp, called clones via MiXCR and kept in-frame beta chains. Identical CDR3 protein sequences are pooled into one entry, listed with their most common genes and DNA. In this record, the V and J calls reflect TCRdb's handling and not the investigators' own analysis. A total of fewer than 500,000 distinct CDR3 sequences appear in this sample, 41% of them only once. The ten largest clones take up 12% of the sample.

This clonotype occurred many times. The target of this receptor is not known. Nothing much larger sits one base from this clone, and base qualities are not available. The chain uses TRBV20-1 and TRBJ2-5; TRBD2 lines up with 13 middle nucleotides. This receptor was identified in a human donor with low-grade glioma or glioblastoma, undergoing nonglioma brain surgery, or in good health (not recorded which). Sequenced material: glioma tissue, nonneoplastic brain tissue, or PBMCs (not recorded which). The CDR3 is CSAIGLAGVVETQYF. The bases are TGCAGTGCTATAGGACTAGCGGGAGTTGTGGAGACCCAGTACTTC.